This T cell receptor (beta chain) appears in the sequencing data of a study of patients and donors after allogeneic stem cell transplantation. A single record per CDR3 protein comes from TCRdb applying MiXCR to the RT-PCR reads. The sample consists of over 65,000 distinct CDR3 sequences, approximately 25% of them appearing once. CDR3 length: 11 residues. The germline gives CDR1 PRHDT, CDR2 FYEKMQ (reference sequence). The V end was cut by 0 bases, the J end by 7 bases, with 3 bases between. V usage is TRBV13 and J usage is TRBJ2-5; D gene unclear. The receptor was isolated from a human donor who was either an allogeneic HSCT recipient or a stem cell or donor lymphocyte infusion donor (not recorded which). It is not recorded whose cells these are; they may come from a transplant donor. Sequenced input: blood, either unsorted or a sorted T cell fraction (not recorded which). The chain's CDR3 is CASSLGPTQYF. For the CDR3, the DNA is TGTGCCAGCAGCTTAGGCCCGACCCAGTACTTC.